Following are 25 T cell receptor beta chains from one sample sequenced in a study of cytomegalovirus exposure and HLA in healthy donors. Researchers ran the PCR with 60 Vbeta and 13 Jbeta primers. Some clones are missing from TCRdb's copy, which holds only in-frame ones; the method was immunoSEQ multiplex PCR. The sample yields under 200,000 clones, around four fifths seen once. The sequenced sample consisted of PBMCs. The source of these receptors is a female donor in good health and CMV-seronegative.

The rearrangement joins TRBV7-6 to TRBJ2-3, with TRBD2 identical over 13 bases. Germline trimming cut 5 bases from V and 0 bases from J; bases unmatched to any gene: 5. This CDR3 is 17 amino acids long. CDR1 is SGHVS and CDR2 is FNYEAQ in the germline V gene. CDR3 nucleotides: TGTGCCAGCAGCCGGGGACTAGCGGGATCTAGCACAGATACGCAGTATTTT. Translation: CASSRGLAGSSTDTQYF.

The genes are TRBV11-1 and TRBJ1-6; perhaps TRBD1 as D (6 bases). The germline V gene has CDR1 SGHAT and CDR2 FQDESV (reference sequence). CDR3 length: 13 amino acids. Between the trimmed V and J ends, which lost 5 bases and 13 bases, there was a span of 15 bases. The CDR3 DNA reads TGTGCCAGCAGCGGCACACAGGGATCTCCCCTCCACTTT. As protein: CASSGTQGSPLHF.

The rearrangement links TRBV15 to TRBJ2-7; 9 nucleotides match TRBD2. CDR3 size: 15 residues. Germline V gene sequence: CDR1 LNHNV, CDR2 YYDKDF (reference sequence). The ends lost 5 bases at V and 5 bases at J; junction bases unmatched: 10. The DNA of the CDR3 is TGTGCCACCAGCGTAGCTAGCGGGGCACCAGACGAGCAGTACTTC. The encoded protein is CATSVASGAPDEQYF.

The J gene is TRBJ2-7, the V gene TRBV28; 10 bases are a match to TRBD1. Germline V gives CDR1 MDHEN, CDR2 SYDVKM. This CDR3 has 14 amino acids. V shed 8 bases, J shed 7 bases, and the junction held 11 bases outside the gene matches. In nucleotides, the CDR3 is TGTGCCAGCTATCCGGGACAGGGGCGGGGTGAGCAGTACTTC. Its translation is CASYPGQGRGEQYF.

The V and J genes are TRBV28 and TRBJ2-3; possible D gene TRBD2, 6 bases. Germline V CDR1 and CDR2: MDHEN, SYDVKM. This CDR3 region has 16 residues. Deletions cut 7 bases from V and 4 bases from J, with 21 bases between. The CDR3 DNA reads as TGTGCCAGCACCGAGGAGGGGCTAGCCGCCGCAGATACGCAGTATTTT. It translates to CASTEEGLAAADTQYF. Supplemented by reference TRBV28 and TRBJ2-3, the full variable domain reads DVKVTQSSRYLVKRTGEKVFLECVQDMDHENMFWYRQDPGLGLRLIYFSYDVKMKEKGDIPEGYSVSREKKERFSLILESASTNQTSMYLCASTEEGLAAADTQYFGPGTRLTVL.

This clone was observed a few times. The chain has TRBV19 and TRBJ1-5; 7 nucleotides align to TRBD1. The CDR3 contains 12 residues. Germline V gives CDR1 LNHDA, CDR2 SQIVND (reference sequence). After removal of 10 bases from V and 4 bases from J, the junction contained 4 bases not matched to a gene. For the CDR3, the DNA is TGTGCCACCTCGGGACAGAATCAGCCCCAGCATTTT. Protein sequence: CATSGQNQPQHF.

The V call is TRBV2, the J call TRBJ1-4; TRBD1 might be the D (6 bases). The V gene's germline CDR1 is SNHLY and CDR2 FYNNEI. The CDR3 consists of 14 residues. The V and J ends lost 7 bases and 8 bases respectively, with 17 bases between them. This CDR3 reads CASKAGGGAEKLFF. CDR3 nucleotide sequence: TGTGCCAGCAAGGCTGGTGGGGGGGCGGAAAAACTGTTTTTT. Looking up the rest from reference TRBV2 and TRBJ1-4 gives the full variable domain: EPEVTQTPSHQVTQMGQEVILRCVPISNHLYFYWYRQILGQKVEFLVSFYNNEISEKSEIFDDQFSVERPDGSNFTLKIRSTKLEDSAMYFCASKAGGGAEKLFFGSGTQLSVL.

V usage is TRBV2 and J usage is TRBJ1-1; D is ambiguous. From germline, CDR1 is SNHLY and CDR2 FYNNEI. This CDR3 comprises 13 residues. Trimming removed 5 bases from V and 1 base from J, with 8 bases in between. CDR3 DNA: TGTGCCAGCAGTATACGAGGGAACACTGAAGCTTTCTTT. Translating it yields CASSIRGNTEAFF. Together with reference TRBV2 and TRBJ1-1, the CDR3 gives the full variable domain: EPEVTQTPSHQVTQMGQEVILRCVPISNHLYFYWYRQILGQKVEFLVSFYNNEISEKSEIFDDQFSVERPDGSNFTLKIRSTKLEDSAMYFCASSIRGNTEAFFGQGTRLTVV.

This rearrangement joins TRBV29-1 to TRBJ2-1, with 9 bases fitting TRBD2. Germline V gene data show CDR1 as SQVTM and CDR2 as ANQGSEA. J was trimmed by 6 bases and V by 7 bases; bases with no gene match: 7. CDR3 size: 13 residues. The chain's CDR3 is CSARTSARNEQFF. For the CDR3, the DNA is TGCAGCGCCCGGACTAGCGCGCGCAATGAGCAGTTCTTC.

This chain uses TRBV7-3 with TRBJ1-3, with D possibly being TRBD1 (5 bases). The CDR3 length is 16 residues. Per the germline V gene, CDR1 is SGHTA and CDR2 is FQGTGA. Trimming stripped 2 bases from V and 0 bases from J, with 11 bases between. CDR3 nucleotides: TGTGCCAGCAGCTTAGTAGGGGCTCTCTCTGGAAACACCATATATTTT. Amino acid sequence: CASSLVGALSGNTIYF.

V usage is TRBV7-3 and J usage is TRBJ2-7; D is unresolved. The CDR3 totals 16 residues. V lost 2 bases to trimming and J lost 0 bases, with 14 bases between them. Germline V gene data show CDR1 as SGHTA and CDR2 as FQGTGA. The CDR3 DNA is TGTGCCAGCAGCTTATTCCCGGGTCTTAGCTCCTACGAGCAGTACTTC. As protein: CASSLFPGLSSYEQYF.

V is TRBV7-6 and J is TRBJ2-1; D possibly corresponds to TRBD2 (6 bases). CDR3 length: 15 amino acids. Germline CDR1 is SGHVS and CDR2 is FNYEAQ. V was pared by 1 base and J by 3 bases, with 10 bases between. The CDR3: CASSLDLRGYNEQFF. CDR3 DNA sequence: TGTGCCAGCAGCTTAGATTTGCGGGGCTACAATGAGCAGTTCTTC.

In its sample, this clone was seen a few times. The CDR3 sequence is CASSPPGELFF. In DNA, the CDR3 is TGTGCCAGCAGTCCCCCGGGGGAGCTGTTTTTT. V and J are TRBV28 and TRBJ2-2; D is unclear. Germline V gives CDR1 MDHEN, CDR2 SYDVKM. Trimming shortened V by 5 bases and J by 8 bases, and 6 bases separated the two germline ends. This CDR3 is 11 amino acids long.

The rearrangement links TRBV18 to TRBJ2-5, with 10 bases lining up with TRBD1. V shed 2 bases and J 4 bases; nucleotides not matched to a gene: 7. The CDR3 is made up of 16 amino acids. Germline lookup yields CDR1 KGHSH and CDR2 LQKENI. CDR3 in amino acids: CASSPYAGQGRETQYF. Here the CDR3 DNA reads TGTGCCAGCTCACCATATGCGGGACAGGGGCGAGAGACCCAGTACTTC.

The chain carries TRBV4-2 and TRBJ2-7, with 9 nucleotides matching TRBD2. V was pared by 0 bases and J by 3 bases, with 6 bases of the junction left unmatched. CDR3 length equals 16 residues. Germline lookup yields CDR1 LGHNA and CDR2 YNFKEQ. The CDR3, as DNA: TGTGCCAGCAGCCAAGATAAGGCTAGCGGGATCTACGAGCAGTACTTC. It translates to CASSQDKASGIYEQYF.

The rearrangement uses TRBV7-2 and TRBJ2-1; D ambiguous. The ends were cut back, 5 bases at V and 5 bases at J, with 10 bases in the middle. Germline V gene data show CDR1 as SGHTA and CDR2 as FQGNSA. This CDR3 comprises 13 residues. The CDR3 reads CASSPDKHNEQFF. CDR3 sequence (DNA): TGTGCCAGCAGCCCAGACAAGCACAATGAGCAGTTCTTC.

The J gene is TRBJ2-7, the V gene TRBV28; the match to TRBD1 covers 9 bases. V lost 2 bases, J lost 6 bases, and 2 bases stayed unmatched. The CDR3 loop spans 13 amino acids. Germline CDR1 is MDHEN and CDR2 is SYDVKM. In DNA, the CDR3 is TGTGCCAGCAGTTTAGGACAGGGGATCGAGCAGTACTTC. It specifies CASSLGQGIEQYF.

This chain uses TRBV15 with TRBJ1-4; 9 bases are a match to TRBD1. With 2 bases clipped from V and 5 bases from J, the junction kept 3 bases outside the gene matches. There are 15 residues in the CDR3. Germline V gene sequence: CDR1 LNHNV, CDR2 YYDKDF (reference sequence). CDR3: CATSRSGTGNEKLFF. CDR3 DNA: TGTGCCACCAGCAGATCCGGGACAGGGAATGAAAAACTGTTTTTT.

The V and J genes are TRBV19 and TRBJ1-3, with 7 bases matching TRBD1. Germline assignment: CDR1 LNHDA and CDR2 SQIVND (reference sequence). Trimming cost V 3 bases and J 2 bases; bases outside gene matches: 10. There are 17 residues in the CDR3. The CDR3 nucleotides are TGTGCCAGTAGTATGGGGGATTACGGGACAGCTGGAAACACCATATATTTT. Encoded protein: CASSMGDYGTAGNTIYF.

The chain has TRBV30 and TRBJ1-1, with D unresolved. The germline CDR1 and CDR2 sequences are GTSNPN and SVGIG (reference sequence). V dropped 2 bases and J dropped 4 bases, with 11 bases sitting between them. This CDR3 comprises 13 residues. CDR3 in DNA: TGTGCCTGGAGTCGCCTAGGGAGCACTGAAGCTTTCTTT. Translation: CAWSRLGSTEAFF.

This clone was observed a few times. CDR3 in DNA: TGTGCCAGTAGTGCCCAGGGGATCAGCTCCTACGAGCAGTACTTC. Translation gives CASSAQGISSYEQYF. J is TRBJ2-7 and V is TRBV19; possibly TRBD1 for D (6 bases). Trimming took off 5 bases at V and 0 bases at J, with 14 bases between the two ends. CDR1 and CDR2 from the germline V gene are LNHDA and SQIVND (reference sequence). The CDR3 consists of 15 residues.

V is TRBV2 and J is TRBJ1-2; the match to TRBD1 covers 7 bases. This CDR3 is 13 amino acids long. V was pared by 6 bases and J by 3 bases, with 4 bases of the junction left unmatched. CDR1 and CDR2 from the germline V gene are SNHLY and FYNNEI. CDR3: CASRVDRDYGYTF. In nucleotides, the CDR3 is TGTGCCAGCAGAGTCGACAGGGACTATGGCTACACCTTC.

The chain couples TRBV18 to TRBJ1-4, with TRBD1 matching 10 bases. After removal of 5 bases from V and 6 bases from J, the junction contained 9 bases not matched to a gene. Germline CDR1 and CDR2: KGHSH and LQKENI. CDR3 size: 16 residues. The CDR3 region is CASSASTGGRDEKLFF. The CDR3 nucleotides read TGTGCCAGCTCAGCATCGACAGGGGGCCGTGATGAAAAACTGTTTTTT.

V and J are TRBV7-3 and TRBJ2-3, with 7 bases matching TRBD2. Germline trimming cut 5 bases from V and 4 bases from J; bases unmatched to any gene: 3. The CDR3 extends over 13 amino acids. Germline CDR1 and CDR2: SGHTA and FQGTGA. This chain's CDR3 is CASSVTSADTQYF. CDR3 DNA: TGTGCCAGCAGCGTTACTAGCGCAGATACGCAGTATTTT.

The rearrangement links TRBV5-1 to TRBJ2-1; perhaps TRBD1 as D (6 bases). Trimming took off 4 bases at V and 9 bases at J, with 14 bases between the two ends. The CDR3 contains 13 residues. The germline V gene encodes CDR1 SGHRS and CDR2 YFSETQ. As DNA, the CDR3 is TGCGCCAGCAGCGTAACAGGGTTGGGTGAGCAGTTCTTC. This codes for CASSVTGLGEQFF.